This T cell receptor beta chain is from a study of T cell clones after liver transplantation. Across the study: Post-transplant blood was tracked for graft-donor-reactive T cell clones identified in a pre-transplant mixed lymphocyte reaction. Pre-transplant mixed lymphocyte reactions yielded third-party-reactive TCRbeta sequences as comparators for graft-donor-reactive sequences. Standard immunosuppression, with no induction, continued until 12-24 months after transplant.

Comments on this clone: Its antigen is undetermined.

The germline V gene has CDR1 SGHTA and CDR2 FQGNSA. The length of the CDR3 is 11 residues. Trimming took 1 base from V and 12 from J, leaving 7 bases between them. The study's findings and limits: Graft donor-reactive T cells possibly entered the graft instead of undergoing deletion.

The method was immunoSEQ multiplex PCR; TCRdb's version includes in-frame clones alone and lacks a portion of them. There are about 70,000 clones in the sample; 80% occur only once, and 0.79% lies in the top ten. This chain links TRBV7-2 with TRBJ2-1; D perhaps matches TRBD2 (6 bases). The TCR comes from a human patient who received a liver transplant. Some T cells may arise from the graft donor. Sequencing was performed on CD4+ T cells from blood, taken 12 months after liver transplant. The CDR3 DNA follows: TGTGCCAGCAGCTTAGACGGGGGGCAGTTCTTC. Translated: CASSLDGGQFF.